The TCR beta chain under discussion was sequenced for a study of PD-1 blockade in classical Hodgkin lymphoma. Points from the study as a whole: Those achieving complete response showed baseline diversity like newly diagnosed patients. It was reported that newly diagnosed patients had less baseline TCR diversity than healthy donors. Anyone who began nivolumab under 1 year after ASCT was excluded. Significantly greater TCR diversity emerged by C4D1 in CD4+ cells but not CD8+ cells.

This clone was found a few times. Its antigen is as yet unknown. Other DNA sequences in this sample translate to the same CDR3. Clones were read by immunoSEQ multiplex PCR, and TCRdb kept only the in-frame ones, dropping some. Here the sample spans 40,000 to 50,000 clones, about 88% being singletons. Every single patient, without exception, relapsed after autologous stem cell transplantation, and brentuximab vedotin exposure varied. The CDR3 runs to 14 residues. Per the germline V gene, CDR1 is MNHEY and CDR2 is SVGAGI. The V end lost 4 bases, the J end lost 10 bases, and 14 bases lay between the germline ends.

The TCR comes from a human donor with classical Hodgkin lymphoma. Source: peripheral blood mononuclear cells (PBMCs), taken before the second cycle of nivolumab. The V gene is TRBV6-5, the J gene TRBJ1-6; no clear D gene. CDR3 bases: TGTGCCAGCAGTTTCCGTGCCTCTTCGTCACCCCTCCACTTT. Translated: CASSFRASSSPLHF.